This T cell receptor beta chain was sequenced during a study of OX40 agonist ivuxolimab in advanced cancers. On the study more broadly: The patients received agonistic anti-OX40 (CD134) antibody ivuxolimab. Patients in the trial were receiving intravenous ivuxolimab every 2 weeks, at doses of 0.01 to 10 mg/kg. Mean age approximately 59 years, range about 23 to 85; around 80% male. Patients achieving partial responses numbered three: one hepatocellular carcinoma case and two cutaneous melanoma cases.

Sequenced by immunoSEQ multiplex PCR; TCRdb stores in-frame clones only, minus some. The data hold about 55,000 clones, with approximately 83% observed a single time. The CDR3 is 16 amino acids. From germline, CDR1 is WSHSY and CDR2 SAAADI. Trimming removed 2 bases from V and 1 base from J, with 12 bases in between. This receptor was obtained from an adult with an advanced solid tumor such as melanoma, head and neck, liver or kidney cancer. The rearrangement uses TRBV10-2 and TRBJ1-5; no clear D gene. Specimen: CD4+ or CD8+ T cells sorted from blood, collected in a trial of the OX40 agonist ivuxolimab. The CDR3 loop is CASSERSGESNQPQHF. CDR3 DNA sequence: TGCGCCAGCAGTGAGCGGTCCGGGGAGAGCAATCAGCCCCAGCATTTT.